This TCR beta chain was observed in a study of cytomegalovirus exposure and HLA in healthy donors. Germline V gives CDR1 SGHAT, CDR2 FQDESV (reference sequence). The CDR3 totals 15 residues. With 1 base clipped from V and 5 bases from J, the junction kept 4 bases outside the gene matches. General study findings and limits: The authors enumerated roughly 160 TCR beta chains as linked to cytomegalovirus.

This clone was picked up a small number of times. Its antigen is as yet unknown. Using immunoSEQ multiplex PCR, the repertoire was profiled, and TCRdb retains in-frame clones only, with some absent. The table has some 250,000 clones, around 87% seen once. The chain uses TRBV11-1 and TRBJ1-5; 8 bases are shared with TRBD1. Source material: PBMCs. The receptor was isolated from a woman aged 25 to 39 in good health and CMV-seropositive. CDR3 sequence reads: CASSLDGQGHQPQHF. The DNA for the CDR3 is TGTGCCAGCAGCTTAGATGGACAGGGTCATCAGCCCCAGCATTTT.